The T cell receptor (beta chain) under discussion was sequenced for a study of CD8 T cells in Susac syndrome. Study as a whole: Patients with Susac syndrome were therapy-naive, on corticosteroids, or on intravenous immunoglobulin alone at the time that blood was drawn.

With random hexamers, about 0.5 to 1 ug RNA was reverse transcribed. One entry per CDR3 protein results from TCRdb running MiXCR on the immunoSEQ multiplex PCR reads. The sample carries under 300,000 distinct CDR3 sequences, less than 96% recorded once. The CDR3 covers 16 residues. With 8 bases clipped from V and 5 bases from J, the junction kept 7 bases outside the gene matches. The V gene's germline CDR1 is MDHEN and CDR2 SYDVKM. The sequence derives from a human donor with Susac syndrome. The sample consisted of CD4+ T cells from PBMCs. The chain employs TRBV28 and TRBJ2-3; 16 bases fit TRBD2. The CDR3 nucleotides are TGTGCCAGCGGGACTAGCGGGAGGGCAGTGAGAGATACGCAGTATTTT. It is translated as CASGTSGRAVRDTQYF.